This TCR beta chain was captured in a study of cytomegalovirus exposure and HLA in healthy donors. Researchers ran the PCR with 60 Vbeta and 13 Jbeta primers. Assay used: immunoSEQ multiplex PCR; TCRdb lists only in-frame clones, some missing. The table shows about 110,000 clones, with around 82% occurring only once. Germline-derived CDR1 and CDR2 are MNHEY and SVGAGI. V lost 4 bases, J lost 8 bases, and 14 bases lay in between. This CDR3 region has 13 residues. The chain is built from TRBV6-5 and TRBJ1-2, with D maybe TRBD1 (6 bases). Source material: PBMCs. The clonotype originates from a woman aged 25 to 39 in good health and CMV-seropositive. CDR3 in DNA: TGTGCCAGCAGTTCCGAACAGGGTGGGGGCTACACCTTC. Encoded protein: CASSSEQGGGYTF.